Sequencing of this T cell receptor (beta chain) was carried out in a study of blood T cell repertoires in COVID-19 (dated by TCRdb to between 2020 and 2021). The study in broad terms: Samples covering the acute and convalescent phases of COVID-19 were provided by collaborators in the United States, Italy and Spain. The prospective study material was composed of cDNA or gDNA derived from T cells, B-cell-depleted T cells, or PBMCs. The dataset comprised deeply sampled blood TCRbeta repertoires from subjects exposed to, actively infected with, or recovered from COVID-19. The repertoires were released in a freely available public database meant as a resource for research on the immune response to SARS-CoV-2. The samples were drawn from the first 160 participants of the ongoing ImmuneRACE study and from 950 to 1,500 subjects provided by 6 global collaborators. Nearly every sample came with metadata listing a de-identified subject ID, COVID-19 status, age in years and sex. Where available, HLA class I and class II types were taken from metadata supplied by the sample provider and were not determined by assay-based typing. Points the paper makes about the study in general: The amount of clinical and demographic metadata varied by source and participant and was provided uncurated.

A second Seattle source provided samples from volunteer blood donors who had recovered from COVID-19. Collaborating institutions collected whole blood in K2EDTA tubes following their own protocols. For TCRbeta analysis, collaborators shipped samples as frozen whole blood, isolated PBMCs, or DNA extracted from either of those sample types. A distance of 12 bases separates the germline ends of V and J, which lose 1 base and 6 bases respectively. The CDR3 goes from the cysteine to the phenylalanine over 14 residues. Only the CDR3 part of the read is kept: 42 bases, read in frame from the first base. CDR1 and CDR2, per the germline V gene, are SGHVS and FNYEAQ. TCRbeta CDR3 regions were amplified from genomic DNA using the immunoSEQ Assay, a bias-controlled multiplex PCR. The paper's processing steps were these. The number of nucleated cells in each sample was estimated from the amplification of reference gene primers within the assay. Sequence reads were collapsed and filtered to measure the absolute abundance of every unique TCRbeta CDR3 rearrangement. For each sample, productive Simpson clonality was calculated by taking the square root of Simpson's diversity index across productive rearrangements. TCRdb obtained this table from immuneACCESS and retained in-frame rearrangements with V and J assigned. These tables miss some clones; where compared with another copy, unresolved V genes account for less than half of the shortfall, and the remainder is unexplained. That table furnishes V, J and clone size, whereas the DNA furnished D and trimming. For this sample the table gives roughly 260,000 clones, of which about nine tenths were detected only once. The ten largest make up 2.2% of the sample.

Of note for this clone: Its antigen remains unidentified. Base-call qualities are not available, and no considerably larger clone is one nucleotide away.

The source is a woman between 50 and 59 years old who had recovered from COVID-19. Sequenced input: peripheral blood. The chain employs TRBV7-6 and TRBJ1-1; no D gene call is confident. The sequenced DNA is TGTGCCAGCAGCTTAGATTACGGGGTCCCTGAAGCTTTCTTT. This is translated as CASSLDYGVPEAFF.